The clone carrying this T cell receptor beta chain was counted between two and nine times. This entry comes from a study of control samples from healthy donors and cancer patients. The germline CDR1 and CDR2 sequences are WNHNN and SYGVQD (reference sequence). Deletions cut 7 bases from V and 8 bases from J, with 14 bases between. The CDR3 totals 12 residues. Profiling relied on immunoSEQ multiplex PCR, and the TCRdb table lists in-frame clones only, not all of them. The sample includes roughly 150,000 clones, about 90% seen only once; the top ten take over 1.5%. The source of this sequence is a man aged 18 to 29 in good health. The chain has TRBV10-1 and TRBJ1-2; tentatively, D is TRBD1 (5 bases). Sample: blood. CDR3 residues: CASNEPGKGYTF. The CDR3 DNA reads as TGCGCCAGCAACGAACCAGGGAAAGGCTACACCTTC.